The rows below give T cell receptor beta chains drawn from one sample of a study of CD8 T cells in Susac syndrome. TCRdb re-analysed the immunoSEQ multiplex PCR reads in MiXCR, keeping a single row per CDR3 protein. The repertoire holds approximately 110,000 distinct CDR3 sequences, approximately 93% seen once, with roughly 0.3% in the top ten. The material sequenced was CD8+ T cells from PBMCs. These receptors were collected from a human donor with multiple sclerosis. The CDR3 runs from the conserved cysteine through the conserved F or W. D genes are given only for firm matches. Only some rows state a clone size, as once, few, many or a class for expanded clones.

v_gene	abundance	d_gene	j_gene	CDR3aa	CDR3nt
TRBV29-1	.	TRBD1	TRBJ2-6	CSARQGEGPGANVLTF	TGCAGTGCCCGACAGGGTGAGGGGCCTGGGGCCAACGTCCTGACTTTC
TRBV28	.	.	TRBJ2-7	CASSLSYISYEQYF	TGTGCCAGCAGTTTATCCTACATCTCCTACGAGCAGTACTTC
TRBV5-1	.	.	TRBJ2-7	CASSYRQSYEQYF	TGCGCCAGCAGCTACCGACAGTCCTACGAGCAGTACTTC
TRBV27	.	TRBD1	TRBJ2-7	CASMLTGAYEQYF	TGTGCCAGCATGTTGACAGGGGCCTACGAGCAGTACTTC
TRBV9	.	.	TRBJ2-2	CASSVVWGRDTGELFF	TGTGCCAGCAGCGTAGTTTGGGGGCGCGACACCGGGGAGCTGTTTTTT
TRBV7-2	.	TRBD1	TRBJ1-3	CASTTDRGKGNTIYF	TGTGCCAGCACTACGGACAGGGGGAAGGGAAACACCATATATTTT
TRBV4-1	.	.	TRBJ2-1	CASSQAYSTRGNEQFF	TGCGCCAGCAGCCAAGCCTATTCGACTAGAGGCAATGAGCAGTTCTTC
TRBV6-5	.	TRBD2	TRBJ2-6	CASSYSGGAGANVLTF	TGTGCCAGCAGTTACTCTGGGGGGGCTGGGGCCAACGTCCTGACTTTC
TRBV15	.	.	TRBJ2-7	CATSRSRPYEQYF	TGTGCCACCAGCAGAAGTCGACCCTACGAGCAGTACTTC
TRBV20-1	.	TRBD2	TRBJ2-7	CSASSGTSYEQYF	TGCAGTGCTTCAAGCGGGACCTCCTACGAGCAGTACTTC
TRBV24-1	.	.	TRBJ2-2	CATGGWGANTGELFF	TGTGCCACCGGGGGGTGGGGTGCGAACACCGGGGAGCTGTTTTTT
TRBV13	.	TRBD1	TRBJ1-2	CASSPGQGKNYGYTF	TGTGCCAGCAGCCCCGGACAGGGCAAGAACTATGGCTACACCTTC
TRBV13	few	.	TRBJ2-7	CASSLDSYEQYF	TGTGCCAGCAGTTTAGACAGTTACGAGCAGTACTTC
TRBV5-1	.	.	TRBJ1-6	CASTLAPDRELGSPLHF	TGCGCCAGCACCCTCGCCCCCGACCGGGAGTTGGGTTCACCCCTCCACTTT
TRBV4-1	.	.	TRBJ1-1	CASSREGEAFF	TGCGCCAGCAGCCGTGAGGGTGAAGCTTTCTTT
TRBV4-1	once	TRBD1	TRBJ1-5	CASSHSGTGNNQPQHF	TGCGCCAGCAGCCACTCCGGGACAGGGAACAATCAGCCCCAGCATTTT
TRBV4-1	.	.	TRBJ2-7	CASSREGYEQYF	TGCGCCAGCAGCCGAGAGGGCTACGAGCAGTACTTC
TRBV20-1	.	.	TRBJ1-1	CSAREQPNTEAFF	TGCAGTGCTAGAGAACAGCCGAACACTGAAGCTTTCTTT
TRBV5-1	.	.	TRBJ2-3	CASSLSGRGCTDTQYF	TGCGCCAGCAGCTTGTCCGGGCGGGGATGCACAGATACGCAGTATTTT